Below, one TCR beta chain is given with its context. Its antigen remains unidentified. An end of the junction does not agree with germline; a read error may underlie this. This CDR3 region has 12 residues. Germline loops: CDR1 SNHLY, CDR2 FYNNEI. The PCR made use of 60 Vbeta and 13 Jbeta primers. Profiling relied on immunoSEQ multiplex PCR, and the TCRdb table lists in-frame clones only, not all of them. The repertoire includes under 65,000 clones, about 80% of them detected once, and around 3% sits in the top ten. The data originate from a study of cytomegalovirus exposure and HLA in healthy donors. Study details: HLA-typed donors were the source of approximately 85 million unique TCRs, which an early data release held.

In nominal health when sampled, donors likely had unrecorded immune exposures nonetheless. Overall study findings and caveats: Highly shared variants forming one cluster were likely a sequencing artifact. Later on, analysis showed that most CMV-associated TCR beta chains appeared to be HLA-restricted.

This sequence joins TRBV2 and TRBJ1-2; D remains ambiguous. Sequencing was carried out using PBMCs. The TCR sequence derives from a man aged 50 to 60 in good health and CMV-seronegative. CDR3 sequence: CASSEETIGYNF. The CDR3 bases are TGTGCCAGCAGTGAGGAGACGATTGGCTACAACTTC. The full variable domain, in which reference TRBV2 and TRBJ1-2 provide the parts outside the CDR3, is EPEVTQTPSHQVTQMGQEVILRCVPISNHLYFYWYRQILGQKVEFLVSFYNNEISEKSEIFDDQFSVERPDGSNFTLKIRSTKLEDSAMYFCASSEETIGYNFGSGTRLTVV.